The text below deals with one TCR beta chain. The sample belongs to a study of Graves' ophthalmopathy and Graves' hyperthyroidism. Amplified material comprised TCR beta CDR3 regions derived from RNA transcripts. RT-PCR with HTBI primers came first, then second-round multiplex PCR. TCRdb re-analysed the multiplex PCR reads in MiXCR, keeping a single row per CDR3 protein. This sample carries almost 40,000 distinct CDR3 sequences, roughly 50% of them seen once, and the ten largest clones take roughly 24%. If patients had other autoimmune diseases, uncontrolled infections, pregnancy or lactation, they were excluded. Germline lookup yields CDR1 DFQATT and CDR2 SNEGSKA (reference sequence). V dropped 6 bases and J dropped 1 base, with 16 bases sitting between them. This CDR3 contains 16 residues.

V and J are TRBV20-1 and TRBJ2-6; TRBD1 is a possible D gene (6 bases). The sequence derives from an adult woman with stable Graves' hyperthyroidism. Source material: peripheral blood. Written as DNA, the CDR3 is TGCAGTGCCTCACAGGGTGGCGGATCTGGGGCCAACGTCCTGACTTTC. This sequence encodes CSASQGGGSGANVLTF.